This entry lists 16 T cell receptor beta chains sequenced from one sample in a study of T cell changes during pregnancy in multiple sclerosis. This table comes from immunoSEQ multiplex PCR, and its TCRdb copy is limited to in-frame clones, with some not included. This table holds tens of thousands of clones, about 93% found once. Sequenced material: peripheral blood, taken after pregnancy. All receptors come from a female donor in good health, enrolled as a control in a pregnancy study.

The rearrangement joins TRBV5-8 to TRBJ2-5; D is ambiguous. CDR1 and CDR2 (germline): SGHTS, YDEGEE. This CDR3 contains 11 residues. V lost 3 bases to trimming and J lost 9 bases, with 9 bases between them. The CDR3 is CASSSRGPQYF. CDR3 sequence (DNA): TGTGCCAGCAGCTCCCGTGGCCCCCAGTACTTC.

The chain is built from TRBV9 and TRBJ1-1, with D uncertain. Trimming shortened V by 0 bases and J by 1 base, and 7 bases separated the two germline ends. This CDR3 has 14 amino acids. Germline lookup yields CDR1 SGDLS and CDR2 YYNGEE. The CDR3 DNA reads as TGTGCCAGCAGCGTAGTGAACTCGAACACTGAAGCTTTCTTT. This codes for CASSVVNSNTEAFF.

This chain uses TRBV6-5 with TRBJ2-7; a weak D match, TRBD2 (6 bases). Germline values: CDR1 MNHEY, CDR2 SVGAGI. Trimming stripped 2 bases from V and 2 bases from J, with 13 bases between. The CDR3 has 15 amino acids. This chain's CDR3 is CASSYRGGFPYEQYF. In DNA form, the CDR3 reads TGTGCCAGCAGTTACCGGGGAGGATTCCCCTACGAGCAGTACTTC.

The chain is built from TRBV18 and TRBJ1-1, with TRBD1 matching over 9 bases. The CDR3 covers 14 residues. Germline CDR1 and CDR2: KGHSH and LQKENI. J was trimmed by 8 bases and V by 6 bases; bases with no gene match: 10. The CDR3 DNA reads TGTGCCAGCTCTCCTAGGACAGGGGAAGGCGAAGCTTTCTTT. This encodes CASSPRTGEGEAFF. Combining the CDR3 with reference TRBV18 and TRBJ1-1 gives the whole variable domain NAGVMQNPRHLVRRRGQEARLRCSPMKGHSHVYWYRQLPEEGLKFMVYLQKENIIDESGMPKERFSAEFPKEGPSILRIQQVVRGDSAAYFCASSPRTGEGEAFFGQGTRLTVV.

CDR3 nucleotides: TGTGCCAGCTCACCACCTAGCGGGAGAAACACCGGGGAGCTGTTTTTT. Residues: CASSPPSGRNTGELFF. The J gene is TRBJ2-2, the V gene TRBV18; 9 bases line up with TRBD2. Germline V gene lookup returns CDR1 KGHSH and CDR2 LQKENI. Trimming cost V 0 bases and J 2 bases; bases outside gene matches: 1. This CDR3 contains 16 residues. The complete variable domain, with remaining parts taken from reference TRBV18 and TRBJ2-2, reads NAGVMQNPRHLVRRRGQEARLRCSPMKGHSHVYWYRQLPEEGLKFMVYLQKENIIDESGMPKERFSAEFPKEGPSILRIQQVVRGDSAAYFCASSPPSGRNTGELFFGEGSRLTVL.

The chain couples TRBV10-3 to TRBJ1-1; tentatively, D is TRBD1 (5 bases). This CDR3 has 17 amino acids. Germline CDR1 is ENHRY and CDR2 is SYGVKD. Trimming took 4 bases from V and 0 from J, leaving 18 bases between them. As DNA, the CDR3 is TGTGCCATCAGTGTGACATACAACAGGATCATGAACACTGAAGCTTTCTTT. Translating gives CAISVTYNRIMNTEAFF.

The gene calls are TRBV5-4 and TRBJ2-7; 7 bases align to TRBD2. CDR1 and CDR2 from the germline V gene are SGHNT and YYREEE (reference sequence). This CDR3 spans 15 amino acids. V trimming: 0 bases; J trimming: 3 bases; junction bases outside the gene matches: 6. CDR3 residues: CASSLGGSGFYEQYF. The CDR3 nucleotides read TGTGCCAGCAGCTTGGGTGGTAGCGGGTTCTACGAGCAGTACTTC. Together with reference TRBV5-4 and TRBJ2-7, the CDR3 gives the full variable domain: ETGVTQSPTHLIKTRGQQVTLRCSSQSGHNTVSWYQQALGQGPQFIFQYYREEENGRGNFPPRFSGLQFPNYSSELNVNALELDDSALYLCASSLGGSGFYEQYFGPGTRLTVT.

J is TRBJ2-7 and V is TRBV29-1; the D gene is possibly TRBD2 (7 bases). With 1 base removed from V and 5 bases from J, the gap between germline ends came to 12 bases. In germline, CDR1 is SQVTM, CDR2 ANQGSEA. This CDR3 is built from 13 residues. The CDR3 region has the DNA TGCAGCGTTGAAGGGGGGGGGCGGCACGAGCAGTACTTC. Its protein is CSVEGGGRHEQYF.

The chain has TRBV30 and TRBJ2-1; 7 nucleotides align to TRBD2. The CDR3 consists of 13 residues. The J segment lost 5 bases and the V segment lost 7 bases, leaving 8 bases of the junction unmatched. The V gene's germline CDR1 is GTSNPN and CDR2 SVGIG (reference sequence). CDR3 sequence (DNA): TGTGCCTTCTTCACTAGCGCCGACAATGAGCAGTTCTTC. Residues: CAFFTSADNEQFF.

The chain carries TRBV25-1 and TRBJ2-2, with 8 bases aligning to TRBD1. J lost 4 bases, V lost 3 bases, and 7 bases had no gene match. The length of the CDR3 is 16 residues. Germline values: CDR1 MGHDK, CDR2 SYGVNS. The CDR3 DNA is TGTGCCAGCAGTGACATAGGACAGGGCTTCACCGGGGAGCTGTTTTTT. This codes for CASSDIGQGFTGELFF.

This chain joins TRBV2 and TRBJ1-4; 7 positions match TRBD1. Looked up from germline, CDR1 is SNHLY and CDR2 is FYNNEI. Germline trimming cut 6 bases from V and 7 bases from J; bases unmatched to any gene: 8. The CDR3 runs 14 residues. CDR3 sequence: CASSMTGNREKLFF. As DNA, the CDR3 is TGTGCCAGCAGCATGACAGGGAACCGTGAAAAACTGTTTTTT.

This chain joins TRBV28 and TRBJ2-1; 12 bases are a match to TRBD2. The CDR3 covers 15 residues. Losses at the gene ends were 6 bases for V and 3 bases for J; bases not matched to a gene: 3. Per the germline V gene, CDR1 is MDHEN and CDR2 is SYDVKM. The CDR3 region has the DNA TGTGCCAGCAGACTAGCGGGAGGAGGCTACAATGAGCAGTTCTTC. Protein product: CASRLAGGGYNEQFF. Based on the CDR3 plus reference TRBV28 and TRBJ2-1, the full variable domain is DVKVTQSSRYLVKRTGEKVFLECVQDMDHENMFWYRQDPGLGLRLIYFSYDVKMKEKGDIPEGYSVSREKKERFSLILESASTNQTSMYLCASRLAGGGYNEQFFGPGTRLTVL.

The chain uses TRBV28 and TRBJ2-2, with a weak D call TRBD1 (5 bases). The CDR3 extends over 13 amino acids. Germline CDR1 reads MDHEN; CDR2 reads SYDVKM. V lost 7 bases to trimming and J lost 9 bases, with 15 bases between them. CDR3 protein: CASITGQGRELFF. In nucleotides, the CDR3 is TGTGCCAGCATTACTGGTCAGGGTAGGGAGCTGTTTTTT.

The chain carries TRBV28 and TRBJ2-7; weak D call: TRBD2 (6 bases). CDR1 MDHEN and CDR2 SYDVKM come from the germline V gene. Trimming shortened V by 2 bases and J by 0 bases, and 11 bases separated the two germline ends. This CDR3 has 15 residues. The CDR3, as DNA: TGTGCCAGCAGTTTAAGTGGAGGGACCTCCTACGAGCAGTACTTC. Protein: CASSLSGGTSYEQYF.

This chain connects TRBV6-1 to TRBJ2-7; D is possibly TRBD1 (5 bases). The V end was cut by 8 bases, the J end by 3 bases, with 20 bases between. Germline loops: CDR1 MNHNS, CDR2 SASEGT. The length of the CDR3 is 15 residues. The CDR3 sequence is CASSIGEDRFYEQYF. The DNA for the CDR3 is TGTGCCAGCTCAATAGGGGAAGATAGGTTCTACGAGCAGTACTTC.

This clone showed up just once. The genes are TRBV18 and TRBJ1-1, with a weak D call TRBD1 (6 bases). Germline V CDR1 and CDR2: KGHSH, LQKENI. The CDR3 totals 14 residues. Trimming removed 3 bases from V and 1 base from J, with 9 bases in between. In DNA form, the CDR3 reads TGTGCCAGCTCACCCCAGGGACAGAACACTGAAGCTTTCTTT. This encodes CASSPQGQNTEAFF.